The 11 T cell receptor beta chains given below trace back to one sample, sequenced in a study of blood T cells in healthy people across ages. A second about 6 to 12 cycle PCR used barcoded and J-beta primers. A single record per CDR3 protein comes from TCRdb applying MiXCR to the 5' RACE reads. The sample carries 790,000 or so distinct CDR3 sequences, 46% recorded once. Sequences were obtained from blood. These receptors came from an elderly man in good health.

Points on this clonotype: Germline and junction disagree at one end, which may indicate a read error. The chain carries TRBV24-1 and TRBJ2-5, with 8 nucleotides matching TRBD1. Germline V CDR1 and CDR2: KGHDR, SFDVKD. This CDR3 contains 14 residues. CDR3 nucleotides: TGCGCCACCAGTGAAACAGGGGGGCAAGAGACCCAGTACTTC. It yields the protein CATSETGGQETQYF.

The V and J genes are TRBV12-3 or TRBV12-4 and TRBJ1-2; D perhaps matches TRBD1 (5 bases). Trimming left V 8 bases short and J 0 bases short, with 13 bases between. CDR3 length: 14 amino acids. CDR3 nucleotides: TGTGCCAGCGCCCGGGACCCAACTAACTATGGCTACACCTTC. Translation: CASARDPTNYGYTF.

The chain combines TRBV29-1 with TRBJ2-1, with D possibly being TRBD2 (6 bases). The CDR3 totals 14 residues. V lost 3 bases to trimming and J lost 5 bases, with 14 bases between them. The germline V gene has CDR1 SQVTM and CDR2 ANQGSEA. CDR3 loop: CSVDQGGSHNEQFF. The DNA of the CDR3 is TGCAGCGTTGATCAGGGAGGTTCCCACAATGAGCAGTTCTTC.

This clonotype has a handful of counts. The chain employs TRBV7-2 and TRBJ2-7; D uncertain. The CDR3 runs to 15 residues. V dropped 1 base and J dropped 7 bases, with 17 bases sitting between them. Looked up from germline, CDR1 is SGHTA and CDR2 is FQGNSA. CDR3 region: CASSLEQSGVGEQYF. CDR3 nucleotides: TGTGCCAGCAGCTTAGAACAGAGTGGGGTGGGTGAGCAGTACTTC.

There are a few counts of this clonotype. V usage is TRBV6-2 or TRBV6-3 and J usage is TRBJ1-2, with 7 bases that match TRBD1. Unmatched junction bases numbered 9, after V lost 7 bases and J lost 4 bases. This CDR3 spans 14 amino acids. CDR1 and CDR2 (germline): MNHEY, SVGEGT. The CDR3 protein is CASIGQAGGYGYTF. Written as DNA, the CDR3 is TGTGCCAGCATCGGACAGGCTGGGGGCTATGGCTACACCTTC.

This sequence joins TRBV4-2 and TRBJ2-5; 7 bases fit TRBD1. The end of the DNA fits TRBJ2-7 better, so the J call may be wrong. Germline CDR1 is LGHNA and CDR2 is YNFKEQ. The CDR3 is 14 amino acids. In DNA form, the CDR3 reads TGTGCCAGCAGCCAAGAACTGGGACAGTTCGAGCAGTACTTC. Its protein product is CASSQELGQFEQYF.

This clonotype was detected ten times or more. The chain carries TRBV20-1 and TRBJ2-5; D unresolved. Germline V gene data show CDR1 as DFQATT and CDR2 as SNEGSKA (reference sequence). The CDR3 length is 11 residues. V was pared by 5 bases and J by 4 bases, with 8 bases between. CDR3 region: CSALTGETQYF. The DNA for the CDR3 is TGCAGTGCTCTAACGGGAGAGACCCAGTACTTC.

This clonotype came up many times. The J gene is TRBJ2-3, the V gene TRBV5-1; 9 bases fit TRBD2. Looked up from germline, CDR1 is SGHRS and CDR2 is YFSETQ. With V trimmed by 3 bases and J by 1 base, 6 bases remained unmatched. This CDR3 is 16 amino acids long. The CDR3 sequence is CASSSNSGSGTDTQYF. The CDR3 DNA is TGCGCCAGCAGCTCTAATAGCGGGAGTGGCACAGATACGCAGTATTTT.

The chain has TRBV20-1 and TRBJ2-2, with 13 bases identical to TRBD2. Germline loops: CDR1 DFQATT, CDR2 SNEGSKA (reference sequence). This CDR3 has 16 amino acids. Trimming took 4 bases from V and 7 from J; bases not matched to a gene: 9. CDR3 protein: CSATAGTSGTIGELFF. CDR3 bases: TGCAGTGCTACCGCCGGGACTAGCGGGACTATCGGGGAGCTGTTTTTT.

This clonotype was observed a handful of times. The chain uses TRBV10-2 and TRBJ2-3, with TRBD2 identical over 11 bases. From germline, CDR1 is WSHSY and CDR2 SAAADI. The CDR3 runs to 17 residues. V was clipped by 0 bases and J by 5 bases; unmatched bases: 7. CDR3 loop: CASSESIAGGQGDTQYF. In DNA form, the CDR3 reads TGCGCCAGCAGTGAGTCGATAGCGGGAGGGCAAGGAGATACGCAGTATTTT.

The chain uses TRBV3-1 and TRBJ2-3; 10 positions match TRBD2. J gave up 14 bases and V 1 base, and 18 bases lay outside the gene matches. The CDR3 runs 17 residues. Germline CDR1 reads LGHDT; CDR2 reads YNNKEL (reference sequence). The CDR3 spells CASSQVLAGGPEGWWYF. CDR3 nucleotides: TGTGCCAGCAGCCAAGTGTTAGCGGGGGGCCCCGAAGGTTGGTGGTATTTT.